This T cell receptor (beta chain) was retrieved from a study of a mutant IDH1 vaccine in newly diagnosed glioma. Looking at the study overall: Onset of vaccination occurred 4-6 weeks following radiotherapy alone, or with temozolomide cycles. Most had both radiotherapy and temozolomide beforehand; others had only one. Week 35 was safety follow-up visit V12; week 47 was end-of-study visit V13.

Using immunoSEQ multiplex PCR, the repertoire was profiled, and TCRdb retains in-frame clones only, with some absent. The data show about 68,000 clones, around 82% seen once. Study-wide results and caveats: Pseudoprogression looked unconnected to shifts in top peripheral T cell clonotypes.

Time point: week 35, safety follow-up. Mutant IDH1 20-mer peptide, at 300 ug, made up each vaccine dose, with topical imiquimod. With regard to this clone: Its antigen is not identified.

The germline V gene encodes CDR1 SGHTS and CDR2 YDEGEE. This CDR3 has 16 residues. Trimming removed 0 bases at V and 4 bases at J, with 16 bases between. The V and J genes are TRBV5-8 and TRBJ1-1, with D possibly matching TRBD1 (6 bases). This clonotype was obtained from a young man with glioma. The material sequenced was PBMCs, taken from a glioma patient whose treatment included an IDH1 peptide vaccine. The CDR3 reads CASSLAGGRLVTEAFF. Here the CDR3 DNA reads TGTGCCAGCAGCTTGGCCGGGGGCCGTTTGGTCACTGAAGCTTTCTTT.